Detailed here is one T cell receptor beta chain. This record comes from a study of blood T cell repertoires in COVID-19. Study-wide background: Samples came from the United States, Italy and Spain, spanning acute and convalescent COVID-19. T cells, B-cell-depleted T cells, or PBMCs provided the cDNA or gDNA that served as material.

V lost 4 bases and J lost 6, with 12 bases in between. The V gene's germline CDR1 is MNHEY and CDR2 SVGAGI. CDR3 length: 13 residues. Per the authors' pipeline: Nucleated cell number was recorded as an estimate derived from reference gene primer amplification. The table came from immunoSEQ multiplex PCR; TCRdb's copy has only in-frame clones and leaves some out. Clonal size and the V and J genes are those of that table, whereas D and trimming came from the DNA. The table records fewer than 250,000 clones, around 85% of them present only once. This TCR derives from a woman aged 45-65 years with acute COVID-19. What was sequenced was PBMCs or T cells enriched from blood (not recorded which). The chain links TRBV6-5 to TRBJ1-2; perhaps TRBD1 as D (6 bases). CDR3: CASSLDRLHGYTF. The CDR3 DNA is TGTGCCAGCAGTTTGGACAGACTCCATGGCTACACCTTC.